The text below deals with one TCR beta chain. One end of the junction fails to match germline, which may point to a read error. Profiled with immunoSEQ multiplex PCR; TCRdb holds only in-frame clones, not every one. The sample comprises roughly 100,000 clones, roughly 89% of which are singletons, and approximately 19% rests with the top ten. Germline values: CDR1 SGHRS, CDR2 YFSETQ. The CDR3 is 16 amino acids. The sample originates from a study of control samples from healthy donors and cancer patients. The chain is built from TRBV5-1 and TRBJ2-3; the match to TRBD1 covers 12 bases. The TCR originated in a man in his 60s with lung cancer. Material: PBMCs. CDR3 sequence: CASSRSGTGGTYTQYF. In nucleotides, the CDR3 is TGCGCCAGCAGCCGAAGCGGGACAGGGGGCACATATACGCAGTATTTT.